This T cell receptor (beta chain) was observed in a study of blood T cell repertoires in COVID-19. Assay: immunoSEQ multiplex PCR; the TCRdb copy retains only in-frame clones and omits some. The sample contains over 200,000 clones, about nine tenths of which appear only once. Trimming cost V 6 bases and J 4 bases, with 18 bases left between them. The CDR3 has 15 residues. The germline V gene has CDR1 MNHEY and CDR2 SVGEGT. The receptor comes from a woman between 40 and 55 years old with acute COVID-19. The chain has TRBV6-2 or TRBV6-3 and TRBJ2-5; D may correspond to TRBD1 or TRBD2 (5 bases each). The sample was PBMCs or T cells enriched from blood (not recorded which). The CDR3 is CASSLAPDILETQYF. The CDR3 DNA is TGTGCCAGCAGCCTAGCCCCGGACATATTAGAGACCCAGTACTTC.